This TCR beta chain was recorded in a study of T cells in Graves' hyperthyroidism and ophthalmopathy. Study summary: Once the initial diagnosis was made, peripheral blood was obtained before any treatment. Study results and limitations: Most thyroid clonotypes expanded above 0.001 appeared in blood too.

Germline values: CDR1 DFQATT, CDR2 SNEGSKA (reference sequence). The CDR3 length is 16 residues. Amplified regions were TCR beta CDR3 sequences from RNA transcripts. The TCR CDR3 first-round RT-PCR relied on the HTBI primer set. TCRdb recomputed calls from the multiplex PCR reads with MiXCR, one row per CDR3 protein. The sample has approximately 610,000 distinct CDR3 sequences; about a sixth are singletons. About this clonotype itself: The antigen remains unidentified.

The study defined stable Graves' hyperthyroidism as no ophthalmopathy progression within 18 months. Patients aged 18 to 65 had newly diagnosed hyperthyroidism lasting under 2 months. The TCR was taken from a woman aged 18-29 years with Graves' hyperthyroidism. The sample was blood. The V gene is TRBV20-1, the J gene TRBJ1-4; D not certain. The CDR3 here is CSPTDLDGATNEKLFF. The CDR3 coding sequence is TGCAGCCCTACAGACCTAGACGGGGCAACTAATGAAAAACTGTTTTTT.